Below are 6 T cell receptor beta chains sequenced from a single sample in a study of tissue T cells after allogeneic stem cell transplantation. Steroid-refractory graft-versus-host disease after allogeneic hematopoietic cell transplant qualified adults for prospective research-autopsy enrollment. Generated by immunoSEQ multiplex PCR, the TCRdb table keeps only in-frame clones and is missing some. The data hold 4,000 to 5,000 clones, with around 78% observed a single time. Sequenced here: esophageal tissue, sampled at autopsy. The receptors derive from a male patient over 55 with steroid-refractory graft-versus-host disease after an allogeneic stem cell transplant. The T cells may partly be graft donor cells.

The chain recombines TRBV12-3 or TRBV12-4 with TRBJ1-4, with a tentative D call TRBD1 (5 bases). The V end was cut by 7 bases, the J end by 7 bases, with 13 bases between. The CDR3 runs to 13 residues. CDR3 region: CASTIGHPEKLFF. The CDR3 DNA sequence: TGTGCCAGCACCATAGGACACCCTGAAAAACTGTTTTTT.

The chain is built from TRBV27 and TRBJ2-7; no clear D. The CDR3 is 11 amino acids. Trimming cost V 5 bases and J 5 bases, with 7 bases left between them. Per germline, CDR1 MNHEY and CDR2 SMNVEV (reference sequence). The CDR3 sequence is CASSDHDEQYF. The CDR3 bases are TGTGCCAGCAGTGATCACGACGAGCAGTACTTC.

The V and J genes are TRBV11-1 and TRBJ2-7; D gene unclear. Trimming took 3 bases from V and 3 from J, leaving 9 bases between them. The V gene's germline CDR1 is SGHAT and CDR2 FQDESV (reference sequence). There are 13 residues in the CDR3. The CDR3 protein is CASSFISGYEQYF. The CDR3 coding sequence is TGTGCCAGCAGCTTCATCAGTGGCTACGAGCAGTACTTC. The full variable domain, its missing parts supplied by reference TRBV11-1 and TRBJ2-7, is EAEVAQSPRYKITEKSQAVAFWCDPISGHATLYWYRQILGQGPELLVQFQDESVVDDSQLPKDRFSAERLKGVDSTLKIQPAELGDSAMYLCASSFISGYEQYFGPGTRLTVT.

The CDR3 loop reads CSVGGGSTVNEQFF. CDR3 DNA sequence: TGCAGCGTTGGTGGCGGATCCACCGTCAATGAGCAGTTCTTC. This rearrangement joins TRBV29-1 to TRBJ2-1; D not resolved. Germline loops: CDR1 SQVTM, CDR2 ANQGSEA. This CDR3 is 14 amino acids long. V was shortened by 4 bases and J by 6 bases, with 16 bases between the two germline ends.

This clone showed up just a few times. The CDR3 sequence is CASSRSREYEQFF. The CDR3 nucleotides read TGCGCCAGCAGCCGTAGCAGGGAGTATGAGCAGTTCTTC. The J gene is TRBJ2-1, the V gene TRBV4-1, with D possibly being TRBD1 or TRBD2 (5 bases each). CDR3 size: 13 residues. Germline values: CDR1 MGHRA, CDR2 YSYEKL. With 4 bases removed from V and 8 bases from J, the gap between germline ends came to 12 bases.

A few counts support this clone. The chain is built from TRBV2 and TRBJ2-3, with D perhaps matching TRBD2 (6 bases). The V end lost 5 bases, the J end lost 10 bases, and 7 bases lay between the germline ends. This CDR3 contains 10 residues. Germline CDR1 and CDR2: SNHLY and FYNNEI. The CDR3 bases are TGTGCCAGCAGTTCTAGCGCGCAGTATTTT. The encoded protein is CASSSSAQYF.